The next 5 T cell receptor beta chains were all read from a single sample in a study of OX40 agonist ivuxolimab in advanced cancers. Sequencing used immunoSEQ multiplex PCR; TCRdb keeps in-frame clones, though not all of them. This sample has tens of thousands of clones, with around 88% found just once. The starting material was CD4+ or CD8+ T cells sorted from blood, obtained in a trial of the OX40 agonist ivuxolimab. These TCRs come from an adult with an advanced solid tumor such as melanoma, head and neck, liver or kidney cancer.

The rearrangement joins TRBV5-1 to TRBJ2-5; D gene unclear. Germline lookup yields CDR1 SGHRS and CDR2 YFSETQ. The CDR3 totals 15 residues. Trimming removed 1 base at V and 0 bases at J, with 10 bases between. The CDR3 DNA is TGCGCCAGCAGCTTGTTGGGGTCTAACCAAGAGACCCAGTACTTC. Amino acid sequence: CASSLLGSNQETQYF.

The CDR3 here is CASSVGTDYEQYF. The CDR3 bases are TGTGCCAGTAGTGTCGGGACCGACTACGAGCAGTACTTC. The chain combines TRBV19 with TRBJ2-7; D assignment may be TRBD1 or TRBD2 (5 bases each). V lost 5 bases and J lost 3, with 11 bases in between. The CDR3 is 13 amino acids. CDR1 is LNHDA, CDR2 SQIVND, per germline (reference sequence).

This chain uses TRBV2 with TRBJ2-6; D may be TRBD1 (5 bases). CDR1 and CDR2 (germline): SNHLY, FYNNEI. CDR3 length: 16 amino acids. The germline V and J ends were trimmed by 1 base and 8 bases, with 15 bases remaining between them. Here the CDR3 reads CASSEERGPRTNVLTF. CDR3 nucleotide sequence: TGTGCCAGCAGTGAAGAAAGGGGCCCGAGGACCAACGTCCTGACTTTC.

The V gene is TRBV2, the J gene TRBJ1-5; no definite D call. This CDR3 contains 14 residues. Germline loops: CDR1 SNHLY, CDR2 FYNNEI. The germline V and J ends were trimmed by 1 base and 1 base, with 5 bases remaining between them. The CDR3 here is CASSEGPSNQPQHF. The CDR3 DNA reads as TGTGCCAGCAGTGAAGGCCCGAGCAATCAGCCCCAGCATTTT.

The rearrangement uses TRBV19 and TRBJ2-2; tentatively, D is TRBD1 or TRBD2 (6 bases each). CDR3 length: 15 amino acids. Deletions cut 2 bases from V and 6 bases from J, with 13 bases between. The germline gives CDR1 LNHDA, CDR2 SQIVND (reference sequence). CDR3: CASSITGAGAGELFF. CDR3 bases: TGTGCCAGTAGTATAACGGGGGCAGGGGCCGGGGAGCTGTTTTTT.